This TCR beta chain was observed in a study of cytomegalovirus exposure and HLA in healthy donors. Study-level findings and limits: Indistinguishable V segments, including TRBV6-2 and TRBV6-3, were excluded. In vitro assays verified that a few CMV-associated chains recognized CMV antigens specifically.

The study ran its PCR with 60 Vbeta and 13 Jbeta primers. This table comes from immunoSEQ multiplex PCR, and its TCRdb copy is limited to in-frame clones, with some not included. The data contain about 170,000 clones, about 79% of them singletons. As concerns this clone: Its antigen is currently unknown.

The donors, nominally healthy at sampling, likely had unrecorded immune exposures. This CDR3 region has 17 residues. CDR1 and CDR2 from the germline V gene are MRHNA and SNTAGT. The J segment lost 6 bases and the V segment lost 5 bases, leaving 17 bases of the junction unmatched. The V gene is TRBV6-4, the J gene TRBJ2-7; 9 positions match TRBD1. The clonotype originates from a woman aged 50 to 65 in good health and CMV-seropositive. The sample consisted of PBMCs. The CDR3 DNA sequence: TGTGCCAGCAGTCCACCGGGACAGGGCGGGTTTTCGGTCGAGCAGTACTTC. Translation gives CASSPPGQGGFSVEQYF.